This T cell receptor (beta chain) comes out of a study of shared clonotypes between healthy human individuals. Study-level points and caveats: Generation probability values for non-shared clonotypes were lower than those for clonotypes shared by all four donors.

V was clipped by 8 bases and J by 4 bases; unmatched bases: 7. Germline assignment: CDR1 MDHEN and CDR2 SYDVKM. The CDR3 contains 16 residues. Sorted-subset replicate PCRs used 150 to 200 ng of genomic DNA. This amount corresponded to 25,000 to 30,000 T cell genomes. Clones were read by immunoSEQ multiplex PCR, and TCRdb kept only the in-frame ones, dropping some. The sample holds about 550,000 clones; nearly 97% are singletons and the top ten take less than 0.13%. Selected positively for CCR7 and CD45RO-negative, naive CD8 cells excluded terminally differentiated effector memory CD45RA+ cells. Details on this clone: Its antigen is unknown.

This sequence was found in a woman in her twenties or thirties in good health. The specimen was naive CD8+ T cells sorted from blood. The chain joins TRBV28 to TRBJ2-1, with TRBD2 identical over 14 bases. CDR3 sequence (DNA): TGTGCCAGCGGCCCCGGACTAGCGGGAGGATACAATGAGCAGTTCTTC. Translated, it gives CASGPGLAGGYNEQFF.